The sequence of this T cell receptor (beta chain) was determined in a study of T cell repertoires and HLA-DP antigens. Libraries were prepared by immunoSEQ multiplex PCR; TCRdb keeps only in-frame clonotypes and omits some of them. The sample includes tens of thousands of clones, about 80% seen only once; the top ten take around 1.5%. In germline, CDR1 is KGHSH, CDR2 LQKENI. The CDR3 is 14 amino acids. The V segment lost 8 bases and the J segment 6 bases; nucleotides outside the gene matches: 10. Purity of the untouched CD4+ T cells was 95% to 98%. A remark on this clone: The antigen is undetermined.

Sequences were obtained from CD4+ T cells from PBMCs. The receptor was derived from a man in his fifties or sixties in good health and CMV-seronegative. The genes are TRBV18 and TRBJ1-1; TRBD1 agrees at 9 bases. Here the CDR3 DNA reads TGTGCCAGCACTGTGACAGGGGGGCAGGCTGAAGCTTTCTTT. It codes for CASTVTGGQAEAFF.